Included here is one TCR beta chain sequence, with context. Its target is unknown. The CDR3 covers 15 residues. Germline CDR1 reads MRHNA; CDR2 reads SNTAGT. With V trimmed by 3 bases and J by 2 bases, 3 bases remained unmatched. Donors were healthy HIV-negative adults without recent acute infections or vaccinations. Naive CD45RA+ and memory CD45RA-negative subsets were split from CD4+ cells. The test was conducted at deep level. TCRdb's copy holds only in-frame clones and misses some; the assay was immunoSEQ multiplex PCR. In the table there are a few million clones, approximately 92% of which are singletons. The sample originates from a study of shared clonotypes between healthy human individuals. Study conclusions and caveats: On the whole, naive subsets had larger estimated richness than memory subsets had.

The chain recombines TRBV6-4 with TRBJ1-3; 8 bases agree with TRBD1. The sequenced material came from naive CD4+ T cells sorted from blood. Documented subset: CD45RA+ positively selected. The sequence was collected from a man between 18 and 35 years old in good health. CDR3 protein: CASSEGTGPGNTIYF. In nucleotides, the CDR3 is TGTGCCAGCAGTGAAGGGACAGGACCTGGAAACACCATATATTTT.